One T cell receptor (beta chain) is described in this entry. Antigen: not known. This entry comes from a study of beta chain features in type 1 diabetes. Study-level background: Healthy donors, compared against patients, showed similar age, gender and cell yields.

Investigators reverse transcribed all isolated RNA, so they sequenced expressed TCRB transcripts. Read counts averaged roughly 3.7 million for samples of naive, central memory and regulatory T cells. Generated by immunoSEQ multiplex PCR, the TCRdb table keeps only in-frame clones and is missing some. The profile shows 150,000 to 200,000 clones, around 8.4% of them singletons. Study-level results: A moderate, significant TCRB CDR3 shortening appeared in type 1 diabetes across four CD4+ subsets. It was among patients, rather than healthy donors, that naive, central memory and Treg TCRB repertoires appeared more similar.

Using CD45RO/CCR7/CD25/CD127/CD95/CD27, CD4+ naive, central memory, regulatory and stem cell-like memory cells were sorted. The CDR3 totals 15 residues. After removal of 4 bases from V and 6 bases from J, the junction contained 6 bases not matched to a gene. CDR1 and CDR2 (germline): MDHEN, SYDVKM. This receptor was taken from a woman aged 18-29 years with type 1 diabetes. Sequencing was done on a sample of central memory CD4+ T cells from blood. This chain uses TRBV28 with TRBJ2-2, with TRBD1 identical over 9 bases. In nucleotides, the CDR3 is TGTGCCAGCAGTTCTCCGGGACAGGGTCCCGGGGAGCTGTTTTTT. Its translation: CASSSPGQGPGELFF.